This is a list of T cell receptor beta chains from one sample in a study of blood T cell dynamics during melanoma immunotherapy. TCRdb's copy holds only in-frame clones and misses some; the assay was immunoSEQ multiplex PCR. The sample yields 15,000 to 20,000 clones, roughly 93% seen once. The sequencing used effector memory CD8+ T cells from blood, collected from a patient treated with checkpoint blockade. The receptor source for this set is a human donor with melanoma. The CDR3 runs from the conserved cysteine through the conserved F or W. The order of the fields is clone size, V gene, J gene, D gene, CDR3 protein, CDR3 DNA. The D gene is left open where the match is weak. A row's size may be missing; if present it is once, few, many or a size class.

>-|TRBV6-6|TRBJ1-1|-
CASSYVEMNTEAFF
TGTGCCAGCAGTTACGTGGAGATGAACACTGAAGCTTTCTTT
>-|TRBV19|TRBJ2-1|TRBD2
CASSIEGLAGGNEQFF
TGTGCCAGTAGTATAGAGGGACTAGCGGGAGGCAATGAGCAGTTCTTC
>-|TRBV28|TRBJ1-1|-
CASSAFGTRDTEAFF
TGTGCCAGCAGTGCCTTTGGGACTAGGGACACTGAAGCTTTCTTT
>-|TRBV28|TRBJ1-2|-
CASSYLNGDYGYTF
TGTGCCAGCAGTTATCTGAATGGAGACTATGGCTACACCTTC
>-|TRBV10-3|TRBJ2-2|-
CAISESYIGELFF
TGTGCCATCAGTGAGTCATACATCGGGGAGCTGTTTTTT
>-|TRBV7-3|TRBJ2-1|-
CASSSRDSSYNEQFF
TGTGCCAGCAGCTCACGGGACTCCTCCTACAATGAGCAGTTCTTC
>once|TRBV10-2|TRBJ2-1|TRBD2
CASKSGSEYEQFF
TGCGCCAGTAAAAGCGGGAGTGAGTATGAGCAGTTCTTC
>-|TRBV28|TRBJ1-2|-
CASSLLKTYGYTF
TGTGCCAGCAGTTTGCTGAAGACCTATGGCTACACCTTC
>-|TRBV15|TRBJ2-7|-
CATSRGPPEREQYF
TGTGCCACCAGCAGGGGACCCCCCGAGAGGGAGCAGTACTTC
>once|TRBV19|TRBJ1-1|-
CASSIVGGPNTEAFF
TGTGCCAGTAGTATAGTCGGGGGGCCTAACACTGAAGCTTTCTTT
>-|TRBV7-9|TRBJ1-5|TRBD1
CASSHPDRGLGQPQHF
TGTGCCAGCAGCCACCCGGACAGGGGGCTAGGGCAGCCCCAGCATTTT
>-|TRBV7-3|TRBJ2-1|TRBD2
CASSGLLAGGPSSSYNEQFF
TGTGCCAGCAGCGGATTACTAGCGGGAGGGCCCTCGAGCTCCTACAATGAGCAGTTCTTC
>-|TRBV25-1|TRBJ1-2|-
CASSESPVSGYTF
TGTGCCAGCAGTGAATCACCAGTGAGCGGCTACACCTTC
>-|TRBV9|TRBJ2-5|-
CASSAPPGETQYF
TGTGCCAGCAGCGCGCCGCCCGGGGAGACCCAGTACTTC
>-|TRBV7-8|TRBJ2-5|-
CASSPLRGTQYF
TGTGCCAGCAGCCCCCTCCGAGGAACCCAGTACTTC
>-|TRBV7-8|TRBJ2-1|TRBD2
CASSSILAGIYHEQFF
TGTGCCAGCAGCTCCATACTAGCGGGAATTTACCATGAGCAGTTCTTC
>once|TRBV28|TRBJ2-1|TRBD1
CASSLVGTGNNEQFF
TGTGCCAGCAGTTTGGTCGGGACAGGGAACAATGAGCAGTTCTTC
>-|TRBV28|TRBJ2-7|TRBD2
CASSPGTSGSHLEQYF
TGTGCCAGCAGTCCCGGGACTAGCGGGAGTCACTTGGAGCAGTACTTC